A selection of T cell receptor beta chains follows, all from one sample in a study of T cells in Graves' hyperthyroidism and ophthalmopathy. TCRdb fed the multiplex PCR reads into MiXCR, producing one record per CDR3 protein. Of roughly 700,000 distinct CDR3 sequences listed, approximately 15% are singletons. Sequencing was done on a sample of blood. The origin of the receptors is a woman younger than 35 with Graves' hyperthyroidism. Both conserved end residues are part of each CDR3. Fields, in order: V gene, J gene, clone size, D gene, CDR3 DNA, CDR3 protein. D genes are given only for firm matches. The size field is filled for only some rows; it gives once, few, many or a size class.

TRBV7-2	TRBJ1-5	many	.	TGTGCCAGCAGCGCAATGGCAAGCCCTAGCAATCAGCCCCAGCATTTT	CASSAMASPSNQPQHF
TRBV7-9	TRBJ2-7	few	.	TGTGCCAGCAGCTTAGGTACCTTGGGGTACGAGCAGTACTTC	CASSLGTLGYEQYF
TRBV24-1	TRBJ2-1	many	TRBD2	TGTGCCACCAGCGGACTAGCGGGAAATGAGCAGTTCTTC	CATSGLAGNEQFF
TRBV7-2	TRBJ2-3	many	.	TGTGCCAGCAGCCCCAGTCGGGCTGCGACGTCGGATACGCAGTATTTT	CASSPSRAATSDTQYF
TRBV5-6	TRBJ1-2	many	TRBD1	TGTGCCAGCAGCTTGATGGGACAGGGGTACTATGGCTACACCTTC	CASSLMGQGYYGYTF
TRBV19	TRBJ2-7	.	TRBD2	TGTGCCAGTAGTATAGGCTGGGGTAGCGGGAGGCTCTACGAGCAGTACTTC	CASSIGWGSGRLYEQYF
TRBV11-2	TRBJ2-2	.	TRBD2	TGTGCCAGCAGCCGGATAGCGGGAGTTCGCCCGGAGCTGTTTTTT	CASSRIAGVRPELFF
TRBV7-9	TRBJ2-7	.	.	TGTGCCAGCAGCTTAGTACTCGGACTACTTGGTTCCTACGAGCAGTACTTC	CASSLVLGLLGSYEQYF
TRBV19	TRBJ1-1	few	.	TGTGCCAGTAGTGGTGACTCGAACACTGAAGCTTTCTTT	CASSGDSNTEAFF
TRBV4-3	TRBJ2-3	.	.	TGCGCCAGCAGCCCAGGGGGGGTTAGCAACTCAGTAGATACGCAGTATTTT	CASSPGGVSNSVDTQYF
TRBV19	TRBJ2-4	few	TRBD1	TGTGCCAGCCATCGGACAGGGGAAGCCAAAAACATTCAGTACTTC	CASHRTGEAKNIQYF
TRBV6-2/TRBV6-3	TRBJ1-5	.	TRBD1	TGTGCCAGCAGTTACTTTCCGGGACAGGGGTTTGATCAGCCCCAGCATTTT	CASSYFPGQGFDQPQHF
TRBV7-2	TRBJ1-1	many	TRBD1	TGTGCCAGCAGCTTAAAGGGGGCGAAGGATAGAGCTTTCTTT	CASSLKGAKDRAFF
TRBV2	TRBJ2-3	many	.	TGTGCCAGCAGTGAAGAACGTTTAGGAGGGGCAGGGGATACGCAGTATTTT	CASSEERLGGAGDTQYF
TRBV6-1	TRBJ2-7	many	.	TGTGCCAGCAGTGAAGTCGGGGGAGCAGGAGACGAGCAGTACTTC	CASSEVGGAGDEQYF